This entry describes one T cell receptor (beta chain). What it binds is not known. Measured with immunoSEQ multiplex PCR; TCRdb has only the in-frame clones, and not every one. The sample carries some 60,000 clones, approximately 96% recorded once. This record comes from a study of cytomegalovirus exposure and HLA in healthy donors. The study, taken as a whole, reports: The study put under 200 TCR beta chains on its list as cytomegalovirus-associated. A classifier reportedly called cytomegalovirus status with high sensitivity and specificity.

CDR1 and CDR2 from the germline V gene are ENHRY and SYGVKD. This CDR3 contains 13 residues. J was trimmed by 8 bases and V by 10 bases; bases with no gene match: 12. The study drew the donors from its roughly 130-subject validation cohort, separate from the 666-subject first cohort. The receptor comes from a man between 18 and 29 years old in good health and CMV-seronegative. This rearrangement joins TRBV10-3 to TRBJ1-2, with 8 positions matching TRBD1. Sequenced input: PBMCs. The CDR3 here is CASRPTGESGYTF. DNA of the CDR3: TGTGCCAGCCGACCGACAGGGGAATCGGGCTACACCTTC.